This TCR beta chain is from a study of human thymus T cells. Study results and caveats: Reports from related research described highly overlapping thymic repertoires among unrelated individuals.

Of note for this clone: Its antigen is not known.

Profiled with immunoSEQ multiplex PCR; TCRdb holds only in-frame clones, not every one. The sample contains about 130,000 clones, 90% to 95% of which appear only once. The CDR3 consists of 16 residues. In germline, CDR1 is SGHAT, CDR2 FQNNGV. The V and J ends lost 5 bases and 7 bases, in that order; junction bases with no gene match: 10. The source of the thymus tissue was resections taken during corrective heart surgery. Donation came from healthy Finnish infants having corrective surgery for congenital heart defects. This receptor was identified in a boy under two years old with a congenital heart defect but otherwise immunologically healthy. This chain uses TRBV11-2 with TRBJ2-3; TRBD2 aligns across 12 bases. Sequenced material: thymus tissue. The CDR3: CASSLTSGGLTYTQYF. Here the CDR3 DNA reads TGTGCCAGCAGCCTTACTAGCGGGGGGTTAACGTATACGCAGTATTTT.